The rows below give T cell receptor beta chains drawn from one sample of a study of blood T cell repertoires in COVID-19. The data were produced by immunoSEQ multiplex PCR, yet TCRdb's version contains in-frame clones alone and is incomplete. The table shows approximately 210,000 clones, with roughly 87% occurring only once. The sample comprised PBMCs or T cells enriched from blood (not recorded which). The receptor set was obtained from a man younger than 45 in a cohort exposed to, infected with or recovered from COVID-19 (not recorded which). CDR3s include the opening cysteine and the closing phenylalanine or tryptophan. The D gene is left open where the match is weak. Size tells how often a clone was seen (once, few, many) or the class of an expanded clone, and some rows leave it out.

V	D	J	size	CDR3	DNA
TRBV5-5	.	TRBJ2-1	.	CASSVAGGTFF	.
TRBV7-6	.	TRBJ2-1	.	CASLAGSGSSYNEQFF	TGTGCCAGCCTCGCCGGTAGCGGAAGCTCCTACAATGAGCAGTTCTTC
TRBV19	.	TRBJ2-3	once	CASSIGGSGLGDTQYF	TGTGCCAGTAGTATAGGGGGGAGCGGGCTAGGGGATACGCAGTATTTT
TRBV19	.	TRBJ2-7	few	CASSAGSYEQYF	TGTGCCAGTAGCGCAGGGTCCTACGAGCAGTACTTC
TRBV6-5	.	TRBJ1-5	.	CASRRRTANQPQHF	TGTGCCAGCAGGCGGAGGACAGCCAATCAGCCCCAGCATTTT
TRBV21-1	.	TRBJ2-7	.	CARQKQYF	TGTGCCAGGCAGAAGCAGTACTTC
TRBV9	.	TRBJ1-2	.	CASSPRTAFTDGYTF	TGTGCCAGCAGCCCCCGGACAGCATTTACGGATGGCTACACCTTC
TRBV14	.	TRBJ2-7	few	CASSQAPQGWGEQYF	TGTGCCAGCAGCCAAGCCCCGCAGGGATGGGGCGAGCAGTACTTC
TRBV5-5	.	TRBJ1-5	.	CASSPGGNQPQHF	TGTGCCAGCAGCCCCGGGGGCAATCAGCCCCAGCATTTT
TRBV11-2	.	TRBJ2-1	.	CASSQQGRRGDEQFF	TGTGCCAGCAGCCAGCAGGGGCGCAGGGGCGATGAGCAGTTCTTC
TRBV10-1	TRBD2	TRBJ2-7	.	CASSDLGLAGVGEQYF	TGCGCCAGCAGTGATCTAGGACTAGCGGGAGTCGGCGAGCAGTACTTC
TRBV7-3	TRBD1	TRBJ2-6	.	CASSLQGAGANVLTF	TGTGCCAGCAGCTTACAGGGGGCTGGGGCCAACGTCCTGACTTTC
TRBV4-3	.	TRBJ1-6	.	CASSRALGDYNSPLHF	TGCGCCAGCAGCCGCGCCTTGGGCGACTATAATTCACCCCTCCACTTT
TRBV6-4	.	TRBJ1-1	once	CAIDGTKAFF	TGTGCCATCGATGGGACAAAAGCTTTCTTT
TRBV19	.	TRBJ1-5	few	CASRGQSMFSNQPQHF	TGTGCCAGTCGAGGACAGTCGATGTTTAGCAATCAGCCCCAGCATTTT
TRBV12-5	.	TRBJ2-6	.	CASGLSGANVLTF	TGTGCTAGTGGACTCTCTGGGGCCAACGTCCTGACTTTC
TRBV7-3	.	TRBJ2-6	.	CASSLFAASGRASSGANVLTF	TGTGCCAGCAGCTTATTCGCCGCGAGTGGCAGGGCCAGCTCTGGGGCCAACGTCCTGACTTTC
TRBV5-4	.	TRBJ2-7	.	CASSLPSQGYEQYF	TGTGCCAGCAGCTTACCCTCCCAGGGATACGAGCAGTACTTC
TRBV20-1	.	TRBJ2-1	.	CSASGRLSSYNEQFF	TGCAGTGCTAGTGGTCGTCTCAGCTCCTACAATGAGCAGTTCTTC
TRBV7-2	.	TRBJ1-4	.	CASSLSQGGGEKLFF	TGTGCCAGCAGCTTGTCTCAGGGAGGGGGTGAAAAACTGTTTTTT
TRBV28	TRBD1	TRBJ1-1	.	CASSDRGLNTEAFF	TGTGCCAGCAGTGACAGGGGGCTGAACACTGAAGCTTTCTTT
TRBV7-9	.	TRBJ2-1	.	CASSSPGGTANNEQFF	TGTGCCAGCAGCTCGCCAGGTGGAACGGCAAACAATGAGCAGTTCTTC
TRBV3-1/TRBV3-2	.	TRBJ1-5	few	CASSLWAPSGGQPQHF	TGTGCCAGCAGCCTTTGGGCACCCTCAGGAGGTCAGCCCCAGCATTTT
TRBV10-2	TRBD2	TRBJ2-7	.	CASSRAGAGEQYF	TGCGCCAGCAGTCGAGCGGGAGCGGGCGAGCAGTACTTC